The 20 T cell receptor beta chains below were found in one sample sequenced in a study of T cell changes during pregnancy in multiple sclerosis. Here immunoSEQ multiplex PCR was the method, and the copy in TCRdb shows in-frame clones only, minus some. The sample carries tens of thousands of clones, around nine tenths recorded once. The sequences come from CD8+ T cells from peripheral blood mononuclear cells, collected in the third trimester of pregnancy. The receptors stem from a female donor with multiple sclerosis, enrolled in a pregnancy study.

The CDR3 bases are TGTGCCAGCAGCTGGGGGACACCAATGAACACTGAAGCTTTCTTT. Translating gives CASSWGTPMNTEAFF. The genes are TRBV5-8 and TRBJ1-1, with D perhaps matching TRBD1 (6 bases). The CDR3 covers 15 residues. CDR1 and CDR2 (germline): SGHTS, YDEGEE. With 3 bases removed from V and 0 bases from J, the gap between germline ends came to 12 bases.

This clone has only one observation. The chain's CDR3 is CATSGAGANTGELFF. The CDR3, as DNA: TGTGCCACCTCCGGAGCGGGGGCGAACACCGGGGAGCTGTTTTTT. The chain uses TRBV10-3 and TRBJ2-2; TRBD2 matches 8 bases. Germline loops: CDR1 ENHRY, CDR2 SYGVKD. The CDR3 is made up of 15 amino acids. The junction had 7 bases not matched to a gene; V was cut back by 10 bases and J by 0 bases.

The chain is built from TRBV4-2 and TRBJ2-7; 8 positions agree with TRBD2. J gave up 4 bases and V 0 bases, and 5 bases lay outside the gene matches. This CDR3 comprises 15 residues. CDR1 and CDR2 (germline): LGHNA, YNFKEQ. DNA for the CDR3: TGTGCCAGCAGCCAAGATACCGGGACTAGTTACGAGCAGTACTTC. Translated: CASSQDTGTSYEQYF.

This chain links TRBV7-9 with TRBJ2-7; tentative D call: TRBD1 (5 bases). There are 14 residues in the CDR3. Trimming removed 5 bases at V and 3 bases at J, with 14 bases between. Germline V CDR1 and CDR2: SEHNR, FQNEAQ (reference sequence). CDR3 loop: CASSPPGHRYEQYF. The DNA of the CDR3 is TGTGCCAGCAGCCCCCCCGGACATCGCTACGAGCAGTACTTC.

V and J are TRBV28 and TRBJ2-7, with D perhaps matching TRBD1 (6 bases). The V end lost 3 bases, the J end lost 3 bases, and 9 bases lay between the germline ends. This CDR3 has 13 amino acids. CDR1 MDHEN and CDR2 SYDVKM come from the germline V gene. CDR3 in DNA: TGTGCCAGCAGTTTGGGACAAATCTACGAGCAGTACTTC. This gives the protein CASSLGQIYEQYF.

The rearrangement links TRBV6-1 to TRBJ2-3; 8 nucleotides line up with TRBD1. V was pared by 0 bases and J by 4 bases, with 3 bases of the junction left unmatched. The CDR3 is made up of 15 amino acids. CDR1 MNHNS and CDR2 SASEGT come from the germline V gene. This CDR3 reads CASSEATGVSDTQYF. In nucleotides, the CDR3 is TGTGCCAGCAGTGAAGCGACAGGGGTTTCAGATACGCAGTATTTT.

The rearrangement links TRBV19 to TRBJ1-1; D is possibly TRBD1 (6 bases). CDR1 LNHDA and CDR2 SQIVND come from the germline V gene (reference sequence). The CDR3 has 12 residues. Between the trimmed V and J ends, which lost 8 bases and 1 base, there was a span of 8 bases. CDR3 sequence (DNA): TGTGCCAGTCGAGGGGGGAACACTGAAGCTTTCTTT. Translated, it gives CASRGGNTEAFF.

This rearrangement joins TRBV15 to TRBJ1-5, with 8 positions matching TRBD1. This CDR3 has 18 residues. Germline lookup yields CDR1 LNHNV and CDR2 YYDKDF (reference sequence). J was trimmed by 2 bases and V by 2 bases; bases with no gene match: 11. CDR3: CATSRPTETGAGNQPQHF. CDR3 sequence (DNA): TGTGCCACCAGCAGACCCACCGAGACAGGGGCCGGCAATCAGCCCCAGCATTTT.

The genes are TRBV12-5 and TRBJ2-7; possibly TRBD2 for D (5 bases). CDR1 and CDR2 (germline): LGHNT, FRNRAP. The germline V and J ends were trimmed by 6 bases and 1 base, with 13 bases remaining between them. CDR3 size: 14 residues. The CDR3 DNA reads TGTGCTAGTGGGGATATAGGCGGGTCCTACGAGCAGTACTTC. Translation: CASGDIGGSYEQYF.

About this clone: A junction end diverges from the germline sequence, so it may reflect a read error. Other DNA sequences in the same sample also yield this CDR3. J is TRBJ2-1 and V is TRBV4-3, with 10 bases matching TRBD2. Per the germline V gene, CDR1 is LGHNA and CDR2 is YSLEER. This CDR3 has 16 residues. The chain's CDR3 is CASSQDFLAGVSEQFF. The CDR3 nucleotides read TGCGCTAGCAGCCAAGATTTCCTAGCGGGGGTTAGCGAGCAGTTCTTC.

The chain links TRBV15 to TRBJ1-1; maybe TRBD1 (6 bases). Looked up from germline, CDR1 is LNHNV and CDR2 is YYDKDF (reference sequence). V lost 4 bases, J lost 5 bases, and 20 bases lay in between. The CDR3 is made up of 16 amino acids. CDR3 DNA sequence: TGTGCCACCAGCAACGGGGGGCGGGGGCGCGGAACTGAAGCTTTCTTT. Translating gives CATSNGGRGRGTEAFF.

This chain uses TRBV27 with TRBJ2-7, with TRBD1 matching over 9 bases. V trimming: 6 bases; J trimming: 3 bases; junction bases outside the gene matches: 0. The CDR3 totals 12 residues. Germline-derived CDR1 and CDR2 are MNHEY and SMNVEV (reference sequence). CDR3 bases: TGTGCCAGCAGGGGACAGGGCTACGAGCAGTACTTC. Translation gives CASRGQGYEQYF.

The chain joins TRBV25-1 to TRBJ2-6; no definite D call. The CDR3 totals 14 residues. With 3 bases removed from V and 4 bases from J, the gap between germline ends came to 7 bases. Per germline, CDR1 MGHDK and CDR2 SYGVNS. The chain's CDR3 is CASSDRAGANVLTF. CDR3 DNA sequence: TGTGCCAGCAGTGACAGAGCGGGGGCCAACGTCCTGACTTTC.

The rearrangement uses TRBV27 and TRBJ2-1, with 8 bases matching TRBD1. CDR3 length equals 15 residues. V was pared by 3 bases and J by 4 bases, with 5 bases of the junction left unmatched. In germline, CDR1 is MNHEY, CDR2 SMNVEV (reference sequence). The CDR3 reads CASSFGGQAYNEQFF. DNA of the CDR3: TGTGCCAGCAGTTTCGGGGGACAGGCATACAATGAGCAGTTCTTC.

V and J are TRBV5-1 and TRBJ1-1; 10 bases are a match to TRBD1. Germline V CDR1 and CDR2: SGHRS, YFSETQ. The CDR3 is 15 amino acids. V was pared by 0 bases and J by 3 bases, with 2 bases of the junction left unmatched. The CDR3 coding sequence is TGCGCCAGCAGCTTGGACGGACAGGGGGACACTGAAGCTTTCTTT. It codes for CASSLDGQGDTEAFF. The full variable domain, in which reference TRBV5-1 and TRBJ1-1 provide the parts outside the CDR3, is KAGVTQTPRYLIKTRGQQVTLSCSPISGHRSVSWYQQTPGQGLQFLFEYFSETQRNKGNFPGRFSGRQFSNSRSEMNVSTLELGDSALYLCASSLDGQGDTEAFFGQGTRLTVV.

The chain carries TRBV7-9 and TRBJ2-5; maybe TRBD2 (5 bases). V dropped 5 bases and J dropped 5 bases, with 15 bases sitting between them. The CDR3 is made up of 14 amino acids. Germline V CDR1 and CDR2: SEHNR, FQNEAQ (reference sequence). This CDR3 is CASSHGPPGETQYF. In nucleotides, the CDR3 is TGTGCCAGCAGCCATGGACCCCCGGGGGAGACCCAGTACTTC.

V gene TRBV4-3 combines with J gene TRBJ1-6; D is unresolved. Trimming took 2 bases from V and 12 from J, leaving 23 bases between them. CDR1 is LGHNA and CDR2 is YSLEER in the germline V gene. CDR3 length equals 17 residues. The CDR3 nucleotides are TGCGCCAGCAGCCAATATAATGCAGGCCCTATCGCAGTACCCCTCCACTTT. This codes for CASSQYNAGPIAVPLHF.

Notes on this clone: A junction end diverges from the germline sequence, so it may reflect a read error. This chain connects TRBV2 to TRBJ2-6, with a possible D match to TRBD1 (5 bases). The germline CDR1 and CDR2 sequences are SNHLY and FYNNEI. The CDR3 length is 16 residues. The CDR3 DNA is TGTGCCAGCAGTGACTCTCCGGTCTCTGGGGCCAACGTCCTAACTTTC. It encodes CASSDSPVSGANVLTF.

This chain joins TRBV7-6 and TRBJ2-1; 13 bases agree with TRBD2. J gave up 7 bases and V 5 bases, and 5 bases lay outside the gene matches. The CDR3 runs 15 residues. Germline lookup yields CDR1 SGHVS and CDR2 FNYEAQ. CDR3 sequence (DNA): TGTGCCAGCAGCCTGGGGACTAGCGGGATAAATGAGCAGTTCTTC. This encodes CASSLGTSGINEQFF.

This clone appeared a single time. The chain carries TRBV4-2 and TRBJ1-4; D is uncertain. Germline lookup yields CDR1 LGHNA and CDR2 YNFKEQ. Trimming removed 3 bases from V and 8 bases from J, with 19 bases in between. The CDR3 has 16 amino acids. The chain's CDR3 is CASSQAHGPEGEKLFF. Written as DNA, the CDR3 is TGTGCCAGCAGCCAGGCACACGGCCCGGAGGGAGAAAAACTGTTTTTT.